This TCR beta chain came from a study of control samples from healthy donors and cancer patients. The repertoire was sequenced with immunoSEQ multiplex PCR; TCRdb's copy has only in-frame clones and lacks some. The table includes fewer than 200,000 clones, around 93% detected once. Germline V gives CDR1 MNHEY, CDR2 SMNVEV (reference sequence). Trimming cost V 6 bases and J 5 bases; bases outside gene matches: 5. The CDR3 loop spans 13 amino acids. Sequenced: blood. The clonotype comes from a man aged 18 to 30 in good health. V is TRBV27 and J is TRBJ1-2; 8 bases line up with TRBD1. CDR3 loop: CASRGTGHYGYTF. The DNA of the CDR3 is TGTGCCAGCAGGGGGACAGGACATTATGGCTACACCTTC.